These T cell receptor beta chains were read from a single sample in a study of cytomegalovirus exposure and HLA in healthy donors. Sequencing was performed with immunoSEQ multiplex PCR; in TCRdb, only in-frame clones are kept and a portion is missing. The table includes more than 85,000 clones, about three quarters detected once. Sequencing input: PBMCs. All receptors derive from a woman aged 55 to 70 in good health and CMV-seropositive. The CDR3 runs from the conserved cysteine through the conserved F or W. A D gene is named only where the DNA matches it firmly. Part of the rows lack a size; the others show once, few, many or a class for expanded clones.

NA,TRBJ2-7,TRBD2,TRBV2,CASRDRPGTSGRQYF,TGCGCCAGCAGAGACCGACCCGGGACTAGCGGAAGGCAGTACTTC
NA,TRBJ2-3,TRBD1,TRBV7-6,CASSNGQGYTDTQYF,TGTGCCAGCAGCAATGGACAGGGCTACACAGATACGCAGTATTTT
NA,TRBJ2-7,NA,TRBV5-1,CASSLGGTHSYEQYF,TGCGCCAGCAGCTTGGGAGGGACACACTCCTACGAGCAGTACTTC
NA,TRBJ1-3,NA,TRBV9,CASSVQGNTGNTIYF,TGTGCCAGCAGCGTACAGGGGAACACTGGAAACACCATATATTTT
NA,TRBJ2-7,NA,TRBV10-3,CAISAGQGSYEQYF,TGTGCCATCAGCGCAGGTCAGGGATCCTACGAGCAGTACTTC
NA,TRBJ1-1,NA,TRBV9,CASSVGQGSTEAFF,TGTGCCAGCAGCGTAGGGCAGGGGTCCACTGAAGCTTTCTTT
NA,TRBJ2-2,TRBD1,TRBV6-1,CASSVVRGPAGELFF,TGTGCCAGCAGTGTCGTCAGGGGGCCAGCCGGGGAGCTGTTTTTT
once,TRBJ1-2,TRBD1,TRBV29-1,CSVDGQGVGYTF,TGCAGCGTTGACGGACAGGGGGTAGGCTACACCTTC
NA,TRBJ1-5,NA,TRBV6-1,CASSVTGAEGVQPQHF,TGTGCCAGCAGTGTAACCGGGGCAGAGGGGGTTCAGCCCCAGCATTTT
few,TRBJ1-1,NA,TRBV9,CASSVEGVNTEAFF,TGTGCCAGCAGCGTAGAAGGGGTAAACACTGAAGCTTTCTTT
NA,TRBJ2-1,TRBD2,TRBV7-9,CASSLRTSGRNEQFF,TGTGCCAGCAGCTTAAGGACTAGCGGCCGAAATGAGCAGTTCTTC
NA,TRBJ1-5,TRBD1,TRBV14,CASSHHILRDRDDQPQHF,TGTGCCAGCAGCCACCATATTCTCCGGGACAGGGATGATCAGCCCCAGCATTTT
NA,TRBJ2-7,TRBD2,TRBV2,CASATGTSGYEQYF,TGTGCCAGCGCGACCGGGACTAGCGGGTACGAGCAGTACTTC
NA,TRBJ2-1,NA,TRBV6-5,CASRSGYYNEQFF,TGTGCCAGCAGGAGCGGATACTACAATGAGCAGTTCTTC
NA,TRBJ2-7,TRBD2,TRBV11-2,CASSSLGGALEQYF,TGTGCCAGCAGCTCCCTCGGGGGGGCCCTCGAGCAGTACTTC
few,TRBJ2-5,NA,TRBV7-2,CASSPAVPVTQYF,TGTGCCAGCAGCCCCGCAGTCCCAGTTACCCAGTACTTC
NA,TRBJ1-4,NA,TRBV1,CTSSQHPGTFDPATNEKLFF,TGCACCAGCAGCCAGCACCCCGGGACTTTTGACCCTGCAACTAATGAAAAACTGTTTTTT
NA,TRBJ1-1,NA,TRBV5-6,CASRELRNTEAFF,TGTGCCAGCAGGGAACTAAGGAACACTGAAGCTTTCTTT
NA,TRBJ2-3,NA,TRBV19,CASSTDRPTDTQYF,TGTGCCAGTAGTACGGACAGACCCACAGATACGCAGTATTTT
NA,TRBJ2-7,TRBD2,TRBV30,CAWNLAGAVSEQYF,TGTGCCTGGAATCTAGCGGGAGCGGTTTCCGAGCAGTACTTC
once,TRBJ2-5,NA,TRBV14,CASSQVGETQYF,TGTGCCAGCAGCCAAGTCGGAGAGACCCAGTACTTC
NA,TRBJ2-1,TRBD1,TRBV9,CASSPGWDREGYNEQFF,TGTGCCAGCAGCCCAGGATGGGACAGGGAAGGTTACAATGAGCAGTTCTTC
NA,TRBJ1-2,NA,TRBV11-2,CASSPWTDPNYGYTF,TGTGCCAGCAGCCCTTGGACAGACCCTAACTATGGCTACACCTTC
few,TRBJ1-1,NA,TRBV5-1,CASSLLGGNTEAFF,TGCGCCAGCAGCTTGTTGGGGGGGAACACTGAAGCTTTCTTT
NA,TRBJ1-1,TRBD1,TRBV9,CASSVTGTGVAEAFF,TGTGCCAGCAGCGTAACCGGGACAGGGGTGGCTGAAGCTTTCTTT
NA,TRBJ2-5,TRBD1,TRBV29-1,CSVGKGQSQETQYF,TGCAGCGTGGGGAAGGGACAGAGTCAAGAGACCCAGTACTTC
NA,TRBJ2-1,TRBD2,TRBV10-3,CAISELTSGRNEQFF,TGTGCCATCAGTGAGTTAACTAGCGGGAGGAATGAGCAGTTCTTC
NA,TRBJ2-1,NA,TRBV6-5,CASSRRGYNEQFF,TGTGCCAGCAGTCGCAGAGGGTACAATGAGCAGTTCTTC
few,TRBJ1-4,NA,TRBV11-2,CASSSQEYNEKLFF,TGTGCCAGCAGTTCACAGGAGTATAATGAAAAACTGTTTTTT
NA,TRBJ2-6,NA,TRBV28,CASSPSQWGRGANVLTF,TGTGCCAGCAGTCCCAGCCAGTGGGGGCGGGGGGCCAACGTCCTGACTTTC
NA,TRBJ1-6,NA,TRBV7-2,CASSLYTGSYNSPLHF,TGTGCCAGCAGCTTATATACGGGCTCCTATAATTCACCCCTCCACTTT
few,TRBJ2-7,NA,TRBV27,CARTIHSGYEQYF,TGTGCCAGAACGATCCATAGCGGCTACGAGCAGTACTTC
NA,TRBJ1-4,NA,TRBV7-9,CASSRYLDEKLFF,TGTGCCAGCAGTAGGTATCTAGATGAAAAACTGTTTTTT
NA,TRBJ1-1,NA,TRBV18,CASSPDPIAYRSNTEAFF,TGTGCCAGCTCACCCGACCCGATCGCGTATCGGAGTAACACTGAAGCTTTCTTT
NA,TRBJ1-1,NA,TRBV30,CAWMFLGRGQLAFF,TGTGCCTGGATGTTTCTTGGTAGGGGCCAGCTAGCTTTCTTT
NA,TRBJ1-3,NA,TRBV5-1,CASSRGAVPDSGNTIYF,TGCGCCAGCAGCCGGGGAGCAGTGCCAGATTCTGGAAACACCATATATTTT
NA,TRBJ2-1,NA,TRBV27,CASSALKKPSYNEQFF,TGTGCCAGCAGTGCCCTAAAAAAGCCCTCCTACAATGAGCAGTTCTTC
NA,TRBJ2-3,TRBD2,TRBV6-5,CASSYRTSGNTDTQYF,TGTGCCAGCAGTTACAGGACTAGCGGGAACACAGATACGCAGTATTTT
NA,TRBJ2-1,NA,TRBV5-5,CASSLVIGAGRAYNEQFF,TGTGCCAGCAGCTTGGTTATCGGTGCGGGACGAGCGTACAATGAGCAGTTCTTC
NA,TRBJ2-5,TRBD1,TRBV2,CASSPRTGTETQYF,TGTGCCAGCAGTCCTAGGACAGGGACAGAGACCCAGTACTTC
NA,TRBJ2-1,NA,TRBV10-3,CAISESTRGYNEQFF,TGTGCCATCAGTGAGTCGACCCGGGGCTACAATGAGCAGTTCTTC
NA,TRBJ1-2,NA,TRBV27,CASRLQGMSGYTF,TGTGCCAGCAGGCTACAGGGAATGTCTGGCTACACCTTC
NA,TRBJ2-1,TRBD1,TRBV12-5,CASGLGQGVNEQFF,TGTGCTAGTGGCTTGGGACAGGGAGTCAATGAGCAGTTCTTC
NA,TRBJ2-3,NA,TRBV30,CAQGDRRTDTQYF,TGTGCCCAAGGAGACAGGCGCACAGATACGCAGTATTTT
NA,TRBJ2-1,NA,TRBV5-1,CASSLKSGSSYNEQFF,TGCGCCAGCAGCTTGAAGTCCGGGAGCTCCTACAATGAGCAGTTCTTC
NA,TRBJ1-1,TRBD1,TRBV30,CAWSIGQGNTEAFF,TGTGCCTGGAGTATAGGACAGGGGAACACTGAAGCTTTCTTT
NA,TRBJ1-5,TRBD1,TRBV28,CASSPNAGGSYNQPQHF,TGTGCCAGCAGTCCGAATGCAGGGGGCTCTTATAATCAGCCTCAGCATTTT
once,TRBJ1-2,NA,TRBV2,CASSAWGGDSAGYTF,TGTGCCAGCAGTGCTTGGGGGGGCGATTCTGCTGGCTACACCTTC
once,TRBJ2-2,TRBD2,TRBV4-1,CASSQEPGGRATGELFF,TGCGCCAGCAGCCAAGAGCCGGGCGGGAGGGCCACCGGGGAGCTGTTTTTT
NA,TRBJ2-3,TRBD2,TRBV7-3,CASSLRLAGGSTDTQYF,TGTGCCAGCAGCTTAAGACTAGCGGGAGGGAGCACAGATACGCAGTATTTT
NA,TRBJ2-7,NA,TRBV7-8,CASSLVTGLGEQYF,TGTGCCAGCAGCTTAGTGACGGGATTGGGCGAGCAGTACTTC
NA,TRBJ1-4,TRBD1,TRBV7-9,CASRPLTGGGEKLFF,TGTGCCAGCAGACCGTTGACAGGGGGTGGTGAAAAACTGTTTTTT
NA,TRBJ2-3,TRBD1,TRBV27,CASSRRKGQSTDTQYF,TGTGCCAGCAGTCGGCGAAAGGGACAGAGCACAGATACGCAGTATTTT